This TCR beta chain originates from a study of cytomegalovirus exposure and HLA in healthy donors (dated 2017 in TCRdb). Notes on the research overall: The 700 or so repertoires of the first cohort and the 120 or so validation repertoires were produced on the same platform, according to a later analysis. Besides the first cohort of roughly 660 subjects, a separate validation cohort made up of some 110 different subjects was used. The aim of the study was to test whether cataloging public T cell receptors could identify signatures of past pathogen exposure. The study combined high-throughput TCR immunosequencing, statistical association of individual TCRs with disease status, and machine learning to predict cytomegalovirus infection status. Results the study describes overall, beyond this receptor: The authors suggested that the approach could potentially be generalized to other disease states and immunological phenotypes. Of the cluster scores, about 94% were above 0 in a later analysis, which found that TCRs clustered in the first cohort also tended to co-occur in the approximately 120 validation repertoires. While some public TCRs were present in many individuals, most TCR sequences turned up only very rarely across donors. All 120 or so repertoires were used to score co-occurrence in the validation cohort in a later analysis, because that analysis had no HLA typing for the cohort. A few of the identified cytomegalovirus-associated TCR beta chains were confirmed in vitro to be specific for cytomegalovirus antigens. In both the original and validation cohorts, the classifier was reported to diagnose cytomegalovirus status with high specificity and sensitivity. The study listed 164 TCR beta chains as associated with cytomegalovirus.

Donors formed part of the validation cohort, which comprised 120 subjects and was distinct from the first cohort of under 850 subjects. Receptors were amplified or captured by the immunoSEQ multiplex PCR assay. As for the authors' bioinformatics: A statistical classification framework was built for diagnosing cytomegalovirus status from the catalog of TCR beta chain sequences. TCRdb took over this immuneACCESS table, retaining in-frame rearrangements with V and J assigned. Such tables are incomplete; in checked studies, under half of the missing clones stem from an unresolved V gene, and the remainder is unexplained. Clone size and the V and J calls come from that table; the DNA yielded D and trimming. This sample has 130,000 to 150,000 clones in its table, and more than 80% of those were observed once. About 6.4% of the sample lies in the top ten. This clone has a single count. No antigen is known for it. It has no much larger one-base neighbor in the sample; base qualities were not kept.

This receptor was identified in a woman under 40 in good health and CMV-seropositive. The sequenced sample consisted of PBMCs.

The DNA is TGTGCCAGCAGTCTCCGGACGGGGGAAGCTTTCTTT. It translates to CASSLRTGEAFF. Recombination linked TRBV25-1 to TRBJ1-1; the D gene lacks a confident call. In the germline V gene, CDR1 corresponds to MGHDK and CDR2 to SYGVNS. The junction carries 12 bases between V and J, which are trimmed by 5 bases and 8 bases respectively. The CDR3, cysteine through phenylalanine, is 12 amino acids long. The retained sequence is limited to the CDR3, 36 bases, with the frame set at the first base.